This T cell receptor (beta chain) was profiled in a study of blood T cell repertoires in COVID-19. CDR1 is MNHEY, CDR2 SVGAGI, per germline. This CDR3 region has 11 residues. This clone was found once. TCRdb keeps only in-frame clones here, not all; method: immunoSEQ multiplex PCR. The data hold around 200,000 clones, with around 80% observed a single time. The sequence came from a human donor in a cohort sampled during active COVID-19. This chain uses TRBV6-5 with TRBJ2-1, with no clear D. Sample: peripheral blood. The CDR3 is CAVTRYNEQFF. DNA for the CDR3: TGTGCGGTGACTCGATACAATGAGCAGTTCTTC.